This TCR beta chain was observed in a study of cytomegalovirus exposure and HLA in healthy donors. Points from the study as a whole: In a later analysis, more than 15,000 TCR beta sequences were associated with HLA alleles at 0.05 false discovery rate.

Concerning this clone itself: Its specificity is unknown.

Primers for the PCR totalled 60 Vbeta and 13 Jbeta. Methods used by the authors: Unique TCR beta chains numbered roughly 83 million in a later analysis, with some 9.9 million shared. Profiled with immunoSEQ multiplex PCR; TCRdb holds only in-frame clones, not every one. That table supplies the V and J calls and clone size; D and trimming were determined from the DNA. Of 85,000 to 100,000 clones listed, roughly 78% are singletons. CDR1 is SGHTA, CDR2 FQGNSA, per germline. This CDR3 is 14 amino acids long. V gene TRBV7-2 combines with J gene TRBJ2-5; 9 positions match TRBD2. The J call is uncertain, as TRBJ2-7 better fits the DNA end. Sequenced material: PBMCs. The receptor was isolated from a man under 40 in good health and CMV-seronegative. Here the CDR3 reads CASIGGGVSYEQYF. As DNA, the CDR3 is TGTGCCAGCATCGGCGGGGGGGTCTCCTACGAGCAGTACTTC.